These 21 T cell receptor beta chains were sequenced from one sample in a study of T cell changes during pregnancy in multiple sclerosis. Clones were sequenced by immunoSEQ multiplex PCR, and TCRdb holds only the in-frame ones, with some missing. The sample lists about 22,000 clones, more than 85% occurring once. Here the sequenced sample was CD4+ T cells from peripheral blood mononuclear cells, taken in the third trimester of pregnancy. These receptors came from a female donor with multiple sclerosis, enrolled in a pregnancy study.

This clone was observed once. V gene TRBV5-1 combines with J gene TRBJ2-5, with a tentative D call TRBD2 (6 bases). Germline lookup yields CDR1 SGHRS and CDR2 YFSETQ. The CDR3 runs 13 residues. V lost 7 bases and J 1 base, leaving 11 bases between the germline ends. CDR3 DNA: TGCGCCAGCTGGGGGGATAGCCAAGAGACCCAGTACTTC. It translates to CASWGDSQETQYF.

The chain recombines TRBV29-1 with TRBJ1-1; D unclear. The CDR3 totals 10 residues. The germline V and J ends were trimmed by 7 bases and 2 bases, with 5 bases remaining between them. The germline V gene encodes CDR1 SQVTM and CDR2 ANQGSEA. The CDR3 nucleotides read TGCAGCGGACAAAACACTGAAGCTTTCTTT. Translating it yields CSGQNTEAFF.

V and J are TRBV18 and TRBJ2-5, with TRBD1 as a possible D gene (6 bases). In germline, CDR1 is KGHSH, CDR2 LQKENI. The CDR3 sequence is 15 residues long. The V gene lost 1 base and the J gene lost 2 bases, with 11 bases spanning the gap. CDR3: CASSPRPGQQETQYF. In DNA, the CDR3 is TGTGCCAGCTCACCACGACCGGGACAACAAGAGACCCAGTACTTC.

This chain links TRBV28 with TRBJ1-1; 8 bases are a match to TRBD1. The CDR3 sequence is 13 residues long. The germline V gene has CDR1 MDHEN and CDR2 SYDVKM. With V trimmed by 6 bases and J by 8 bases, 8 bases remained unmatched. CDR3 nucleotides: TGTGCCAGCAGAGACTACGGGGACAGGGAAGCTTTCTTT. This sequence encodes CASRDYGDREAFF.

The J gene is TRBJ1-1, the V gene TRBV21-1. TRBV21-1 is given as a pseudogene. The length of the CDR3 is 16 residues. The CDR3 reads CVTVRGYLDANTEAFF. In DNA, the CDR3 is TGTGTCACGGTTCGGGGTTATCTCGACGCGAACACTGAAGCTTTCTTT.

The chain combines TRBV19 with TRBJ1-2; possibly TRBD1 for D (5 bases). Germline V gene sequence: CDR1 LNHDA, CDR2 SQIVND (reference sequence). V lost 7 bases and J 3 bases, leaving 18 bases between the germline ends. This CDR3 is built from 15 residues. In DNA form, the CDR3 reads TGTGCCAGTATCACAGGCCCAGGCCAGGACTATGGCTACACCTTC. The encoded protein is CASITGPGQDYGYTF.

The chain couples TRBV12-2 to TRBJ2-2; TRBD2 reflects the table's D call only, with no check against the DNA. TRBV12-2 constitutes a pseudogene. CDR3 length equals 15 residues. CDR3 protein: CASRLGPRGPGELFF. DNA for the CDR3: TGTGCAAGTCGCTTAGGCCCCCGAGGGCCCGGGGAGCTGTTTTTT.

V gene TRBV2 combines with J gene TRBJ2-2, with 7 bases that match TRBD1. The CDR3 is 14 amino acids. Germline CDR1 SNHLY, CDR2 FYNNEI. Trimming at V came to 6 bases and at J to 2 bases, leaving 3 bases not matched to a gene. CDR3 amino acids: CASRGDRNTGELFF. The DNA of the CDR3 is TGTGCCAGCAGAGGGGACAGAAACACCGGGGAGCTGTTTTTT.

V is TRBV11-3 and J is TRBJ2-1; 8 positions agree with TRBD2. J lost 10 bases, V lost 0 bases, and 8 bases had no gene match. CDR3 length equals 15 residues. The V gene's germline CDR1 is SGHNT and CDR2 YENEEA. The CDR3 loop reads CASSLDPTSGGEQFF. The CDR3, as DNA: TGTGCCAGCAGCTTAGATCCCACTAGCGGCGGAGAGCAGTTCTTC.

J is TRBJ2-4 and V is TRBV6-1, with unresolved D. Trimming stripped 3 bases from V and 5 bases from J, with 8 bases between. The CDR3 runs to 13 residues. Germline CDR1 is MNHNS and CDR2 is SASEGT. The CDR3 region is CASSEGPQNIQYF. For the CDR3, the DNA is TGTGCCAGCAGTGAGGGCCCTCAAAACATTCAGTACTTC.

The chain couples TRBV20-1 to TRBJ1-2; D is perhaps TRBD1 (5 bases). The CDR3 runs 11 residues. The V and J ends lost 5 bases and 7 bases respectively, with 11 bases between them. Germline V lookup: CDR1 DFQATT, CDR2 SNEGSKA (reference sequence). CDR3 in DNA: TGCAGTGCTTCGGGGGTTGGTGGCTACACCTTC. Translated: CSASGVGGYTF.

This sequence joins TRBV7-2 and TRBJ2-7; D gene uncertain. This CDR3 is 13 amino acids long. Germline V gene lookup returns CDR1 SGHTA and CDR2 FQGNSA. Trimming stripped 3 bases from V and 1 base from J, with 7 bases between. The CDR3 here is CASSFDSSYEQYF. In DNA, the CDR3 is TGTGCCAGCAGCTTCGACTCTTCCTACGAGCAGTACTTC.

The chain recombines TRBV30 with TRBJ1-5, with unresolved D. CDR1 is GTSNPN, CDR2 SVGIG, per germline (reference sequence). This CDR3 spans 12 amino acids. V was pared by 2 bases and J by 9 bases, with 11 bases between. This CDR3 reads CAWSTGPGPQHF. The CDR3 nucleotides read TGTGCCTGGAGTACGGGTCCCGGGCCCCAGCATTTT. Based on the CDR3 plus reference TRBV30 and TRBJ1-5, the full variable domain is SQTIHQWPATLVQPVGSPLSLECTVEGTSNPNLYWYRQAAGRGLQLLFYSVGIGQISSEVPQNLSASRPQDRQFILSSKKLLLSDSGFYLCAWSTGPGPQHFGDGTRLSIL.

The rearrangement links TRBV10-3 to TRBJ1-3, with 7 bases identical to TRBD1. From germline, CDR1 is ENHRY and CDR2 SYGVKD. The V gene end was trimmed by 0 bases and the J gene end by 0 bases; junction bases not matched to a gene: 8. This CDR3 is built from 18 residues. The CDR3 region is CAISESFHRGLSGNTIYF. The CDR3 DNA is TGTGCCATCAGTGAGTCCTTCCACAGGGGCCTCTCTGGAAACACCATATATTTT.

The genes are TRBV6-5 and TRBJ1-4; 7 bases line up with TRBD1. This CDR3 is 14 amino acids long. Trimming cost V 5 bases and J 5 bases; bases outside gene matches: 5. Germline values: CDR1 MNHEY, CDR2 SVGAGI. CDR3 nucleotides: TGTGCCAGCAGTCCCTCAGGGGGAAATGAAAAACTGTTTTTT. Translated, it gives CASSPSGGNEKLFF.

This chain connects TRBV5-1 to TRBJ2-7; 8 nucleotides line up with TRBD1. Trimming removed 4 bases from V and 3 bases from J; junction bases left unmatched: 9. Germline V gives CDR1 SGHRS, CDR2 YFSETQ. CDR3 size: 15 residues. The CDR3 region is CASSPGQGERYEQYF. The DNA of the CDR3 is TGCGCCAGCAGCCCCGGACAGGGAGAACGCTACGAGCAGTACTTC.

This clone was recorded a few times. The CDR3 region has the DNA TGTGCCACCAGCAGACGTCAGGGAACTGGAAACACCATATATTTT. It codes for CATSRRQGTGNTIYF. The chain couples TRBV15 to TRBJ1-3; possibly TRBD1 for D (5 bases). This CDR3 is built from 15 residues. From germline, CDR1 is LNHNV and CDR2 YYDKDF (reference sequence). V was cut by 2 bases and J by 2 bases, with 10 bases left in between.

This clone was seen only a few times. The chain carries TRBV6-5 and TRBJ1-4; 8 bases agree with TRBD1. The CDR3 consists of 15 residues. CDR1 and CDR2 (germline): MNHEY, SVGAGI. J gave up 5 bases and V 0 bases, and 2 bases lay outside the gene matches. CDR3 bases: TGTGCCAGCAGTTACTCGTCAGGGGGCAATGAAAAACTGTTTTTT. The encoded protein is CASSYSSGGNEKLFF.

This rearrangement joins TRBV4-1 to TRBJ2-3, with D possibly being TRBD2 (6 bases). There are 15 residues in the CDR3. Germline-derived CDR1 and CDR2 are MGHRA and YSYEKL. Trimming shortened V by 0 bases and J by 4 bases, and 11 bases separated the two germline ends. The CDR3 spells CASSQDPGEADTQYF. CDR3 nucleotides: TGCGCCAGCAGCCAAGATCCGGGAGAGGCAGATACGCAGTATTTT.

The J gene is TRBJ2-3, the V gene TRBV5-1; no clear D. This CDR3 has 14 residues. Germline loops: CDR1 SGHRS, CDR2 YFSETQ. Trimming removed 5 bases at V and 0 bases at J, with 10 bases between. The CDR3 nucleotides are TGCGCCAGCAGAGGAGCGTCGAGCACAGATACGCAGTATTTT. This sequence encodes CASRGASSTDTQYF.

This clone occurred once. The chain links TRBV5-1 to TRBJ2-5; tentatively, D is TRBD2 (5 bases). Deletions cut 2 bases from V and 1 base from J, with 18 bases between. CDR1 and CDR2 (germline): SGHRS, YFSETQ. The CDR3 runs to 17 residues. The CDR3 nucleotides read TGCGCCAGCAGCTTTCGGGGTGCAGCGACATCCCAAGAGACCCAGTACTTC. The encoded protein is CASSFRGAATSQETQYF.